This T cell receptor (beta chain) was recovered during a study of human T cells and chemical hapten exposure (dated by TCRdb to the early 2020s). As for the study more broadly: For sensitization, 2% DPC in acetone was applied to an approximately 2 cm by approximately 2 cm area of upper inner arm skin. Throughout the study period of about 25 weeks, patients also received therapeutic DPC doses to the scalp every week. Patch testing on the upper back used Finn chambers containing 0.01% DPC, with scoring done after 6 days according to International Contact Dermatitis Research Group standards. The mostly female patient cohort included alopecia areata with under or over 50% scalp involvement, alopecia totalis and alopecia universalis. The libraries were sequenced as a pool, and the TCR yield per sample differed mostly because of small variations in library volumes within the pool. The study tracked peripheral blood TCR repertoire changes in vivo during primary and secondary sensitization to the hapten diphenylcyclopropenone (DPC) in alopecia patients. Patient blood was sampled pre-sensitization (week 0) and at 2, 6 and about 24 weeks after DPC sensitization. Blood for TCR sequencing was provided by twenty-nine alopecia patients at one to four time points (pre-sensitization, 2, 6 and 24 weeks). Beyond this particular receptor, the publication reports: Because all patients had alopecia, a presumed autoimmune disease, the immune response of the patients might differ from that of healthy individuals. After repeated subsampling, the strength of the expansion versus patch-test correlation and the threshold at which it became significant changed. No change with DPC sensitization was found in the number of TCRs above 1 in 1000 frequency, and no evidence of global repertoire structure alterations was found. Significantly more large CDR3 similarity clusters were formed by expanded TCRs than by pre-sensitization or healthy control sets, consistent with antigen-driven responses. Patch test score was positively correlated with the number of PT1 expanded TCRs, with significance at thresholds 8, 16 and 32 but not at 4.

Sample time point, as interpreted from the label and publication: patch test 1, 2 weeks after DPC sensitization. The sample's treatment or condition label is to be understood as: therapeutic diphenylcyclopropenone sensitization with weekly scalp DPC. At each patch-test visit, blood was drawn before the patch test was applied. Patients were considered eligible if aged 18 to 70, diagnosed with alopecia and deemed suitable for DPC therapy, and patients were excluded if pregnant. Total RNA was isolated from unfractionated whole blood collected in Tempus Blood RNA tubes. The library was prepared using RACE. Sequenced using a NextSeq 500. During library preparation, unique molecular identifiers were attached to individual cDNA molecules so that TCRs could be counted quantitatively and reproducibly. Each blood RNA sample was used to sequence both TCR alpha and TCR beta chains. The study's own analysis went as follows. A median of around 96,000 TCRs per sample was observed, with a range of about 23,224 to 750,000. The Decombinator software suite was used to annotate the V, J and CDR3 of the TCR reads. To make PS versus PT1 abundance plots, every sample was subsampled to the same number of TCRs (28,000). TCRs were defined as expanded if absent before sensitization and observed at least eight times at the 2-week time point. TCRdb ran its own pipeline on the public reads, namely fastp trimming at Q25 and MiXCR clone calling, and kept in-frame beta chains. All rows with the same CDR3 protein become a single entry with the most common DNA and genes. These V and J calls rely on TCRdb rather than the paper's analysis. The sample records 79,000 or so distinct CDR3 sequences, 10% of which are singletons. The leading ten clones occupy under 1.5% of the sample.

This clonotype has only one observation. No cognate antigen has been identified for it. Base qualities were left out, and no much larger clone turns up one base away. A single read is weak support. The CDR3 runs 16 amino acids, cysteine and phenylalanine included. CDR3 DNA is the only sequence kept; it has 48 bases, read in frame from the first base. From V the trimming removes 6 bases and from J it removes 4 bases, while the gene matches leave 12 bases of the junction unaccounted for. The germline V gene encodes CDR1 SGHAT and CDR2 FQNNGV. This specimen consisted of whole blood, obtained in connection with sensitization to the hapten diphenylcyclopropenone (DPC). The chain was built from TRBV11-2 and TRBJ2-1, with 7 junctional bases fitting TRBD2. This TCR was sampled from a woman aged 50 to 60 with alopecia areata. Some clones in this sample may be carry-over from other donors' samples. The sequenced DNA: TGTGCCAGCAGTCAAGGGATCAGCGGGGTATACAATGAGCAGTTCTTC. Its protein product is CASSQGISGVYNEQFF.